Each of the 21 T cell receptor beta chains below was sequenced from the same sample in a study of cytomegalovirus exposure and HLA in healthy donors (dated by TCRdb to 2015 to 2018). The method was the immunoSEQ multiplex PCR assay. A mixture of 60 forward primers for TCR Vbeta segments and 13 reverse primers for TCR Jbeta segments was used in the multiplex PCR. TCRdb holds this immuneACCESS table with in-frame rearrangements only. Some clones are missing; in checked studies, unresolved V genes explain under half, and the rest has no known cause. Recorded for this sample are around 130,000 clones; around 72% of them occurred a single time. The ten largest clonotypes hold about 3% of the sample. Sample: PBMCs. The source of these receptors is a human donor in good health.

This chain links TRBV6-6 with TRBJ1-5; 7 nucleotides align to TRBD1. V lost 2 bases to trimming and J lost 1 base; unmatched junction nucleotides: 5. CDR3 length equals 16 residues. CDR1 and CDR2 (germline): MNHNY, SVGAGI (reference sequence). This chain's CDR3 is CASSYGTAGSNQPQHF. CDR3 sequence (DNA): TGTGCCAGCAGTTACGGGACAGCGGGCAGCAATCAGCCCCAGCATTTT.

This clone was detected only a few times. The V gene is TRBV29-1, the J gene TRBJ1-1; 7 positions agree with TRBD1. Germline trimming cut 7 bases from V and 4 bases from J; bases unmatched to any gene: 12. This CDR3 comprises 14 residues. Germline values: CDR1 SQVTM, CDR2 ANQGSEA. Here the CDR3 DNA reads TGCAGCGCCGAGGGGGACAGAGGGAGCACTGAAGCTTTCTTT. This translates into CSAEGDRGSTEAFF. The entire variable domain, with the rest obtained from reference TRBV29-1 and TRBJ1-1, is as follows: SAVISQKPSRDICQRGTSLTIQCQVDSQVTMMFWYRQQPGQSLTLIATANQGSEATYESGFVIDKFPISRPNLTFSTLTVSNMSPEDSSIYLCSAEGDRGSTEAFFGQGTRLTVV.

This clone was counted once. The V call is TRBV5-6, the J call TRBJ2-5; possibly TRBD2 for D (5 bases). The CDR3 has 13 residues. Germline V gives CDR1 SGHDT, CDR2 YYEEEE. V was shortened by 3 bases and J by 4 bases, with 10 bases between the two germline ends. The CDR3 sequence is CASSSEGRETQYF. In DNA, the CDR3 is TGTGCCAGCAGCTCCGAGGGAAGAGAGACCCAGTACTTC.

This chain uses TRBV4-3 with TRBJ1-4; D may be TRBD1 (6 bases). The V gene's germline CDR1 is LGHNA and CDR2 YSLEER. V gave up 1 base and J gave up 4 bases, with 16 bases separating them. This CDR3 spans 17 amino acids. In nucleotides, the CDR3 is TGCGCCAGCAGCCAAGGACCGGGGGGCCTAAATAATGAAAAACTGTTTTTT. Encoded protein: CASSQGPGGLNNEKLFF.

The J gene is TRBJ1-1, the V gene TRBV27; possibly TRBD1 for D (5 bases). The CDR3 is 15 residues long. Germline loops: CDR1 MNHEY, CDR2 SMNVEV (reference sequence). V was pared by 3 bases and J by 5 bases, with 16 bases between. The CDR3 is CASSFVVAGLTEAFF. CDR3 coding DNA: TGTGCCAGCAGTTTTGTCGTGGCAGGGTTGACTGAAGCTTTCTTT.

This chain uses TRBV5-8 with TRBJ2-3; TRBD2 matches at 8 bases. The CDR3 has 16 residues. Germline trimming cut 2 bases from V and 0 bases from J; bases unmatched to any gene: 5. CDR1 and CDR2 from the germline V gene are SGHTS and YDEGEE. The CDR3 DNA follows: TGTGCCAGCAGCTTCTCCGGGAGGGCAAGCACAGATACGCAGTATTTT. Protein: CASSFSGRASTDTQYF.

The chain joins TRBV15 to TRBJ2-5; 7 positions match TRBD1. Germline trimming cut 5 bases from V and 5 bases from J; bases unmatched to any gene: 8. This CDR3 contains 14 residues. Germline V gives CDR1 LNHNV, CDR2 YYDKDF (reference sequence). The CDR3 DNA follows: TGTGCCACCAGCCCCGGGACAGTCAGTGAGACCCAGTACTTC. Its translation is CATSPGTVSETQYF.

The chain combines TRBV4-3 with TRBJ2-3; 9 positions match TRBD2. This CDR3 region has 18 residues. CDR1 and CDR2 (germline): LGHNA, YSLEER. V lost 0 bases and J lost 3; bases outside the gene matches: 10. The CDR3 DNA reads as TGCGCCAGCAGCCAAGATTTTGGCGGGGGGGCCAGTACAGATACGCAGTATTTT. It translates to CASSQDFGGGASTDTQYF.

The rearrangement uses TRBV9 and TRBJ2-7, with a tentative D call TRBD1 (5 bases). There are 14 residues in the CDR3. Trimming removed 0 bases at V and 6 bases at J, with 13 bases between. Germline CDR1 reads SGDLS; CDR2 reads YYNGEE. The CDR3 spells CASSVAGRTSEQYF. CDR3 DNA: TGTGCCAGCAGCGTAGCTGGAAGGACATCCGAGCAGTACTTC.

The chain has TRBV6-5 and TRBJ1-1; no firm D call. Germline CDR1 is MNHEY and CDR2 is SVGAGI. V shed 6 bases and J shed 5 bases, with 13 bases lying between them. The CDR3 contains 13 residues. The CDR3 region is CASSFEARTEAFF. CDR3 nucleotides: TGTGCCAGCAGCTTTGAGGCGCGTACTGAAGCTTTCTTT.

The sample holds one count of this clone. This chain uses TRBV7-8 with TRBJ2-2; a weak D match, TRBD2 (5 bases). CDR1 is SGHVS and CDR2 is FQNEAQ in the germline V gene. Trimming removed 4 bases from V and 4 bases from J, with 13 bases in between. The CDR3 contains 15 residues. The CDR3 here is CASSSQRVGTGELFF. CDR3 in DNA: TGTGCCAGCAGCTCCCAGAGGGTTGGCACCGGGGAGCTGTTTTTT.

In this sample, this clone turned up a few times. The CDR3 sequence is CASSQGPGQLYGYTF. Written as DNA, the CDR3 is TGCGCCAGCAGCCAAGGGCCGGGACAGCTCTATGGCTACACCTTC. This rearrangement joins TRBV4-1 to TRBJ1-2; 7 nucleotides match TRBD1. Germline values: CDR1 MGHRA, CDR2 YSYEKL. The CDR3 runs 15 residues. V lost 1 base to trimming and J lost 4 bases; unmatched junction nucleotides: 6.

The chain is built from TRBV5-6 and TRBJ1-2, with no clear D. The CDR3 is 18 amino acids. The germline V and J ends were trimmed by 7 bases and 8 bases, with 33 bases remaining between them. Germline V gene sequence: CDR1 SGHDT, CDR2 YYEEEE. The CDR3 sequence: CASSLIPPPTGRVYGYTF. The CDR3 bases are TGTGCCAGCTCCCTAATCCCTCCCCCAACCGGCCGGGTATACGGCTACACCTTC.

The V gene is TRBV27, the J gene TRBJ1-2, with TRBD1 identical over 7 bases. CDR3 length: 16 amino acids. The trim removed 1 base at V and 8 bases at J, leaving 13 bases unmatched. Germline V gives CDR1 MNHEY, CDR2 SMNVEV (reference sequence). CDR3 DNA sequence: TGTGCCAGCAGTTTATTAGGGGGCGGGCAGGCTGGGGGCTACACCTTC. Translating gives CASSLLGGGQAGGYTF.

The gene calls are TRBV7-3 and TRBJ2-5; D is perhaps TRBD1 (6 bases). Germline V gene lookup returns CDR1 SGHTA and CDR2 FQGTGA. Trimming took 5 bases from V and 5 from J, leaving 12 bases between them. The CDR3 is made up of 13 amino acids. In DNA, the CDR3 is TGTGCCAGCAGCCTCACAGGGCTGGAGACCCAGTACTTC. Translating gives CASSLTGLETQYF.

This chain joins TRBV30 and TRBJ2-5; no firm D call. CDR3 length: 13 amino acids. CDR1 is GTSNPN, CDR2 SVGIG, per germline (reference sequence). The germline V and J ends were trimmed by 3 bases and 5 bases, with 13 bases remaining between them. The CDR3 sequence: CAWSAPPGETQYF. In nucleotides, the CDR3 is TGTGCCTGGAGCGCGCCGCCCGGGGAGACCCAGTACTTC.

The rearrangement links TRBV2 to TRBJ1-5; D is undetermined. This CDR3 has 15 amino acids. V dropped 1 base and J dropped 6 bases, with 13 bases sitting between them. CDR1 SNHLY and CDR2 FYNNEI come from the germline V gene. DNA of the CDR3: TGTGCCAGCAGTGAAGGGGGAGATTCCGGTCAGCCCCAGCATTTT. Encoded protein: CASSEGGDSGQPQHF.

The chain uses TRBV30 and TRBJ2-7; D possibly corresponds to TRBD2 (5 bases). The CDR3 runs to 15 residues. Germline V lookup: CDR1 GTSNPN, CDR2 SVGIG (reference sequence). V shed 1 base and J shed 2 bases, with 15 bases lying between them. The CDR3 region has the DNA TGTGCCTGGAGTGCCCCCGGGGTGGGTACCTACGAGCAGTACTTC. Translation: CAWSAPGVGTYEQYF.

The genes are TRBV6-1 and TRBJ2-5; no reliable D call. Germline loops: CDR1 MNHNS, CDR2 SASEGT. The CDR3 runs to 13 residues. Between the trimmed V and J ends, which lost 6 bases and 5 bases, there was a span of 13 bases. CDR3 loop: CASRSGSRETQYF. CDR3 bases: TGTGCCAGCAGATCCGGCTCGCGGGAGACCCAGTACTTC.

The genes are TRBV4-2 and TRBJ2-5; 11 nucleotides line up with TRBD2. The closer fit of TRBJ2-7 to the DNA end suggests the J call may be wrong. Germline loops: CDR1 LGHNA, CDR2 YNFKEQ. This CDR3 is 14 amino acids long. Written as DNA, the CDR3 is TGTGCCAGCAGCCTTACTAGCGGGAGCTACGAGCAGTACTTC. It codes for CASSLTSGSYEQYF.

V gene TRBV10-3 combines with J gene TRBJ1-2; 11 positions agree with TRBD1. The trim removed 2 bases at V and 7 bases at J, leaving 9 bases unmatched. The CDR3 covers 16 residues. From germline, CDR1 is ENHRY and CDR2 SYGVKD. The CDR3 reads CAISETRGQGAPGYTF. The CDR3 nucleotides are TGTGCCATCAGTGAGACCCGAGGACAGGGGGCGCCTGGCTACACCTTC.